This T cell receptor beta chain was obtained from a study of control samples from healthy donors and cancer patients. Profiling relied on immunoSEQ multiplex PCR, and the TCRdb table lists in-frame clones only, not all of them. The sample consists of 100,000 to 150,000 clones, approximately 94% of them appearing once. The germline gives CDR1 SGHKS, CDR2 YYEKEE (reference sequence). The junction had 6 bases not matched to a gene; V was cut back by 3 bases and J by 4 bases. CDR3 size: 15 residues. V gene TRBV5-5 combines with J gene TRBJ2-1, with TRBD1 identical over 8 bases. This clonotype was obtained from a man aged 25-45 years in good health. Sequencing used blood. The CDR3 loop is CASSWAGGEYNEQFF. The CDR3 DNA is TGTGCCAGCAGCTGGGCAGGGGGCGAATACAATGAGCAGTTCTTC.